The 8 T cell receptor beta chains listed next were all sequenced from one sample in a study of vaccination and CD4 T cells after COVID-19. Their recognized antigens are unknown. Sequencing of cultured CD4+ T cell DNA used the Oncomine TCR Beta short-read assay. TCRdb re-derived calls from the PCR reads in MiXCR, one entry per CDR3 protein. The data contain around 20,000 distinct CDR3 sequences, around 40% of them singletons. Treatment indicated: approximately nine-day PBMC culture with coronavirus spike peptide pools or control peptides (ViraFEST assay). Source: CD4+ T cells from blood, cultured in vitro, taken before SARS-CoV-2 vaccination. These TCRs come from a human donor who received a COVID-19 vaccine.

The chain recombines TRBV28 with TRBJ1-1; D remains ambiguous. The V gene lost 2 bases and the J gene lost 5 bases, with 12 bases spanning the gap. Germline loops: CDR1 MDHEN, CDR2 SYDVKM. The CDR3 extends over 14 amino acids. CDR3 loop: CASSLPGMGTEAFF. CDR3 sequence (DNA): TGTGCCAGCAGTTTACCGGGAATGGGGACTGAAGCTTTCTTT.

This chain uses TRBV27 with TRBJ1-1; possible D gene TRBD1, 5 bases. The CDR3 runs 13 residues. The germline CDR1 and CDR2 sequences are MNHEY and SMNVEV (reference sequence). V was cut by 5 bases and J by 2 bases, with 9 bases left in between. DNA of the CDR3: TGTGCCAGCAGTGTGACAGTAAACACTGAAGCTTTCTTT. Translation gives CASSVTVNTEAFF.

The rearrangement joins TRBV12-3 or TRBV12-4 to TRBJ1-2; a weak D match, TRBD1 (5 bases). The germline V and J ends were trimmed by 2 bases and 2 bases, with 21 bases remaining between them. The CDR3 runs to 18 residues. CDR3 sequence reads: CASSLMSLRRGPNYGYTF. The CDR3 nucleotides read TGTGCCAGCAGTTTAATGTCTCTCCGAAGGGGCCCCAACTATGGCTACACCTTC.

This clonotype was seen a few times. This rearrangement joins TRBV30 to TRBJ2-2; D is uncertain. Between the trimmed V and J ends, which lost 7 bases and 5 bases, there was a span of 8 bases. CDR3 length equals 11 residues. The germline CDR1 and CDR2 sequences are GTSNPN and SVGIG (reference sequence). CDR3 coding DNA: TGTGCCTCCACTGGGACCGGGGAGCTGTTTTTT. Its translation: CASTGTGELFF.

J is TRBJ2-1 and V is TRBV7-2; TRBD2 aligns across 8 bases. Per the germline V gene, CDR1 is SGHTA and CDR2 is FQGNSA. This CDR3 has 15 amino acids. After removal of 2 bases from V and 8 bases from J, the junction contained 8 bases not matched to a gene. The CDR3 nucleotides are TGTGCCAGCAGCTTAAGGGTAGCGGGGAGCTATGAGCAGTTCTTC. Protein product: CASSLRVAGSYEQFF. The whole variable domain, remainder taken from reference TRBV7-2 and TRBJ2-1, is GAGVSQSPSNKVTEKGKDVELRCDPISGHTALYWYRQSLGQGLEFLIYFQGNSAPDKSGLPSDRFSAERTGGSVSTLTIQRTQQEDSAVYLCASSLRVAGSYEQFFGPGTRLTVL.

CDR3 bases: TGTGCCAGCAGCAAAGGAAACCGGACGACGGGCACGAGAAGCTGCAATCAGCCCCAGCATTTT. It specifies CASSKGNRTTGTRSCNQPQHF. V gene TRBV21-1 combines with J gene TRBJ1-5. TRBV21-1 is a listed pseudogene. CDR3 length equals 21 residues.

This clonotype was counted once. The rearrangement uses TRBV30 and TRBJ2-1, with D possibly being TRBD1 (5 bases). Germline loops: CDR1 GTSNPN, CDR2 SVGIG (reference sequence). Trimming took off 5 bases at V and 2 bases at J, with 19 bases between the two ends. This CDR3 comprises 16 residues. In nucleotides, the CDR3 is TGTGCCTGGCGGAAATCGTTAGGGGCCACCTACAATGAGCAGTTCTTC. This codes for CAWRKSLGATYNEQFF.

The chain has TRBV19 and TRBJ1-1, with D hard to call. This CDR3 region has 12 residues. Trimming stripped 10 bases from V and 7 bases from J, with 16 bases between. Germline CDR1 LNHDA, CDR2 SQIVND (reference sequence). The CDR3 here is CATSEREDEAFF. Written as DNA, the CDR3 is TGTGCCACCTCGGAGAGGGAGGATGAAGCTTTCTTT.